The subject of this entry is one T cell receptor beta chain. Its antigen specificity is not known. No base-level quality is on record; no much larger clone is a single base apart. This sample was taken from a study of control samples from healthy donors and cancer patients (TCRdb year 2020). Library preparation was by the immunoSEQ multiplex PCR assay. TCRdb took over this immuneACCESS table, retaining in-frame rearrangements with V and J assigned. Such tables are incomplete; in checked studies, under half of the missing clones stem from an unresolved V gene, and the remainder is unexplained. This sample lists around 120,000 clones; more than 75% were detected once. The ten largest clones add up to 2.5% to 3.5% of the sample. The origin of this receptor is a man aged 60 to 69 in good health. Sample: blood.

The sequence in DNA is TGTGCCAGCACTATACAGGGCGTGGGCACCGGGGAGCTGTTTTTT. Translation gives CASTIQGVGTGELFF. The chain was built from TRBV5-4 and TRBJ2-2, with a tentative D gene TRBD1 over 6 matching bases. Relative to germline, V is 6 bases shorter and J is 4 bases shorter, with 16 bases between their ends. The cysteine opens and the phenylalanine closes a CDR3 of 15 amino acids. The DNA shown is the 45-base CDR3, in frame from base 1. Per the germline V gene (reference sequence), SGHNT is the CDR1 and YYREEE is the CDR2. The CDR3, completed at both ends by the reference TRBV5-4 and TRBJ2-2 genes, gives the full variable domain ETGVTQSPTHLIKTRGQQVTLRCSSQSGHNTVSWYQQALGQGPQFIFQYYREEENGRGNFPPRFSGLQFPNYSSELNVNALELDDSALYLCASTIQGVGTGELFFGEGSRLTVL.